This TCR beta chain derives from a study of cytomegalovirus exposure and HLA in healthy donors. The CDR3 has 15 residues. The V end lost 7 bases, the J end lost 0 bases, and 13 bases lay between the germline ends. Germline loops: CDR1 SNHLY, CDR2 FYNNEI. 60 Vbeta and 13 Jbeta primers were used in PCR. The protocol was immunoSEQ multiplex PCR, while the TCRdb copy is restricted to in-frame clones and leaves out a portion. This table has 150,000 to 250,000 clones, over 65% appearing once. Specimen: PBMCs. The origin of this receptor is a boy aged 2-15 years in good health and CMV-seronegative. The chain recombines TRBV2 with TRBJ2-1; tentatively, D is TRBD1 (5 bases). CDR3 loop: CASNGALGSYNEQFF. The CDR3 DNA reads as TGTGCCAGCAATGGGGCCTTGGGCTCCTACAATGAGCAGTTCTTC.